The T cell receptor beta chain under discussion was sequenced for a study of post-analysis software for immune sequencing data. This clonotype was observed a handful of times. Its antigen remains unidentified. The V and J ends lost 0 bases and 4 bases respectively, with 16 bases between them. The CDR3 length is 16 residues. From germline, CDR1 is SGDLS and CDR2 YYNGEE. The TCR beta cDNA libraries contained unique molecular identifiers. TCRdb reprocessed the PCR reads via MiXCR and lists one record per CDR3 protein. The sample includes over 150,000 distinct CDR3 sequences, roughly 34% of them seen just once. Study-wide results and caveats: The study found significantly lower normalized Chao1 diversity in multiple sclerosis patients than in controls. Samples made in the same batch grouped tightly together by F measure. Comparison of patients with controls showed a handful of TRBV segments more frequent in patients, TRBV5-6, TRBV5-1 and TRBV20-1 among them.

The chain employs TRBV9 and TRBJ2-5; no clear D gene. Specimen: blood, collected after autologous hematopoietic stem cell transplantation. This clonotype originated in a girl between 10 and 17 years old with multiple sclerosis. DNA of the CDR3: TGTGCCAGCAGCGTAGGACCCCTCAGGTGGGGAGAGACCCAGTACTTC. It specifies CASSVGPLRWGETQYF. Complete variable domain (other parts from reference TRBV9 and TRBJ2-5): DSGVTQTPKHLITATGQRVTLRCSPRSGDLSVYWYQQSLDQGLQFLIQYYNGEERAKGNILERFSAQQFPDLHSELNLSSLELGDSALYFCASSVGPLRWGETQYFGPGTRLLVL.